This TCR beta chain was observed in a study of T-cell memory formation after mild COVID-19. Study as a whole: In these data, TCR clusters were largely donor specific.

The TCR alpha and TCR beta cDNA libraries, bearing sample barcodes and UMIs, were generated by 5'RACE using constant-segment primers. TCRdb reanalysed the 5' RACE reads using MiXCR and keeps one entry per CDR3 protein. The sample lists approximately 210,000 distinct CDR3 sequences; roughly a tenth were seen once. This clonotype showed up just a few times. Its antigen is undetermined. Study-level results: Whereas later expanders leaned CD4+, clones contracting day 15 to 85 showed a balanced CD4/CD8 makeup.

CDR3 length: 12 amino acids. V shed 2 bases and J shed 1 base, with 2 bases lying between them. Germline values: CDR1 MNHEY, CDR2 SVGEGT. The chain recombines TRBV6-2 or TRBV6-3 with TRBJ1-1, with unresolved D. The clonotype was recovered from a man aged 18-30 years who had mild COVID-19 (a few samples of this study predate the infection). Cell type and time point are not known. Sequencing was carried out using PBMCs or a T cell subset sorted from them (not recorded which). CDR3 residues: CASSYANTEAFF. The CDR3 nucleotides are TGTGCCAGCAGTTACGCGAACACTGAAGCTTTCTTT.